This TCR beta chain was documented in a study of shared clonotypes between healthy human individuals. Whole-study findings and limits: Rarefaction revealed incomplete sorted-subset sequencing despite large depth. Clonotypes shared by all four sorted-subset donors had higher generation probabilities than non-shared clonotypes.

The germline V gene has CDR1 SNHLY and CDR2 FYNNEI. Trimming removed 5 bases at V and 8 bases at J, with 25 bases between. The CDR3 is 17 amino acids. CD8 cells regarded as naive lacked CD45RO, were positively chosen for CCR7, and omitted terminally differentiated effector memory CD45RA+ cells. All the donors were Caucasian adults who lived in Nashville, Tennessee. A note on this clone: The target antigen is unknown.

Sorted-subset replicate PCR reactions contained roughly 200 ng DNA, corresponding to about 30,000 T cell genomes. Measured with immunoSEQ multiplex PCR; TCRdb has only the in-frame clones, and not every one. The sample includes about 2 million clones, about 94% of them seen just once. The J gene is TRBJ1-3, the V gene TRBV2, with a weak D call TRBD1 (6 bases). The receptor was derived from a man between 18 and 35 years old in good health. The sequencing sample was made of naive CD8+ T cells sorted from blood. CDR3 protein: CASSYSHPQGGEDTIYF. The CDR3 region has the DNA TGTGCCAGCAGTTACAGCCACCCACAGGGAGGAGAGGACACCATATATTTT.